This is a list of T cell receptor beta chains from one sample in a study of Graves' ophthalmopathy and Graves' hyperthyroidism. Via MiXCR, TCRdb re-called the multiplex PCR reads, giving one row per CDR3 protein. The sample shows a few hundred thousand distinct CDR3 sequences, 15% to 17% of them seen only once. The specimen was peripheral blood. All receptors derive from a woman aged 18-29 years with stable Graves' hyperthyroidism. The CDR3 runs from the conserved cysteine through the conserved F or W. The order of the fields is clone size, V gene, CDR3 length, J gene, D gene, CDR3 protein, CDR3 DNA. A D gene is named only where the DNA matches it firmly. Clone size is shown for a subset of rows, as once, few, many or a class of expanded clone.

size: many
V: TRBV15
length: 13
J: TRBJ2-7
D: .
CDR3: CATSRDKGYEQYF
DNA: TGTGCCACCAGCAGAGATAAGGGCTACGAGCAGTACTTC

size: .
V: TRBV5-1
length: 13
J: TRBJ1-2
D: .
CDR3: CASSLMGGGGYTF
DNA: TGCGCCAGCAGCTTGATGGGGGGCGGCGGTTACACCTTC

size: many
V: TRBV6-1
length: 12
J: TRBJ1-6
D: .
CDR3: CASSGVLSPLHF
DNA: TGTGCCAGCAGTGGGGTACTTTCACCCCTCCACTTT

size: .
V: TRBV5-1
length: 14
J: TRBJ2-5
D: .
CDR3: CASSLRSVQETQYF
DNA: TGCGCCAGCAGCTTGAGGTCCGTTCAAGAGACCCAGTACTTC

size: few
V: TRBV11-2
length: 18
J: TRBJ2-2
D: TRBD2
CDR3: CASSLYGSGGANTGELFF
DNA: TGTGCCAGCAGCTTATATGGGAGCGGGGGGGCGAACACCGGGGAGCTGTTTTTT

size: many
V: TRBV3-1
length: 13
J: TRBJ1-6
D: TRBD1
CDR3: CASNRGDSSPLHF
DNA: TGTGCCAGCAACCGGGGGGACAGCTCACCCCTCCACTTT

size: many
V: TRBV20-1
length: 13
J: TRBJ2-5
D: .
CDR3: CSARVGRQETQYF
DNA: TGCAGTGCTAGAGTAGGGAGACAAGAGACCCAGTACTTC

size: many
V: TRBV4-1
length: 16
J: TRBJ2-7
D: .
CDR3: CASSQDPAVRAREQYF
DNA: TGCGCCAGCAGCCAAGATCCAGCTGTTAGGGCTCGAGAGCAGTACTTC

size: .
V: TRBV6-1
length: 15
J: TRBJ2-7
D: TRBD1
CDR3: CASRRDRGESYEQYF
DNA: TGTGCCAGCAGACGGGACAGGGGCGAATCCTACGAGCAGTACTTC

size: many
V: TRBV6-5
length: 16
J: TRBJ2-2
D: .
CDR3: CASSYSKFGGRGELFF
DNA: TGTGCCAGCAGTTACTCGAAGTTCGGTGGTCGCGGGGAGCTGTTTTTT

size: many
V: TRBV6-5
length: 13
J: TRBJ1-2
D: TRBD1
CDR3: CASSYDRGGGYTF
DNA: TGTGCCAGCAGCTACGACAGGGGCGGTGGCTACACCTTC

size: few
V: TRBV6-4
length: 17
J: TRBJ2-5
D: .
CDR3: CASSRHISWGREETQYF
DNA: TGTGCCAGCAGTCGCCATATCTCGTGGGGAAGGGAAGAGACCCAGTACTTC

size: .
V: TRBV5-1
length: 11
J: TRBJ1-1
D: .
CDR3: CASREDTEACF
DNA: TGCGCCAGCAGGGAGGATACTGAAGCTTGCTTT

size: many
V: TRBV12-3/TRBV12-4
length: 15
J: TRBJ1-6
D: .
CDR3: CASSLRGSYNSPLHF
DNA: TGTGCCAGCAGTTTAAGAGGCTCCTATAATTCACCCCTCCACTTT

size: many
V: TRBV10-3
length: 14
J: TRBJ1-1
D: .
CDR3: CAISESFEGQEAFF
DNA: TGTGCCATCAGTGAGTCTTTCGAAGGACAGGAAGCTTTCTTT

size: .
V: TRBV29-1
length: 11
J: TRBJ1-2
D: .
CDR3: CSVEFVGGYTF
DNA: TGCAGCGTTGAGTTCGTAGGCGGCTACACCTTC

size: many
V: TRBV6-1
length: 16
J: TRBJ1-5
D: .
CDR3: CASANSPRTPNQPQHF
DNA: TGTGCCAGCGCAAACTCCCCGCGGACACCCAATCAGCCCCAGCATTTT

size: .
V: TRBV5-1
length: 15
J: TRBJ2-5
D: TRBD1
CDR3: CAISPGTVGQETQYF
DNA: TGCGCCATCAGCCCCGGGACAGTAGGCCAAGAGACCCAGTACTTC

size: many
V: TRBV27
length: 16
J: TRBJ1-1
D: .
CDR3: CASSPAGFRWNTEAFF
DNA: TGTGCCAGCAGTCCGGCAGGGTTCCGGTGGAACACTGAAGCTTTCTTT

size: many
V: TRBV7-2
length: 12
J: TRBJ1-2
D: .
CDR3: CASSRGIPGYTF
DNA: TGTGCCAGCAGCCGAGGGATCCCCGGCTACACCTTC

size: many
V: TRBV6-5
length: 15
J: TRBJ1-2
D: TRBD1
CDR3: CASSITGQGNNGYTF
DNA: TGTGCCAGCAGTATCACGGGACAGGGGAATAATGGCTACACCTTC

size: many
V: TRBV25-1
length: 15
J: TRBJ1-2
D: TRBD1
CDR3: CASSDPGTGVYGYTF
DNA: TGTGCCAGCAGTGACCCCGGGACAGGGGTCTATGGCTACACCTTC

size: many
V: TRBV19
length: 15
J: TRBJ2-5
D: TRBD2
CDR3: CASSITSGDLETQYF
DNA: TGTGCCAGTAGTATTACTAGCGGGGATTTGGAGACCCAGTACTTC

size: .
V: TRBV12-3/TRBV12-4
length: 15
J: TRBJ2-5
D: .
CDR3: CASILTGSYQETRYF
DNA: TGTGCCAGCATTTTAACCGGGTCGTACCAAGAGACCCGGTACTTC

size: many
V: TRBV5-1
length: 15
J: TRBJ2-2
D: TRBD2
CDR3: CASCGLADNTGELFF
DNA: TGCGCCAGCTGCGGACTAGCGGATAACACCGGGGAGCTGTTTTTT

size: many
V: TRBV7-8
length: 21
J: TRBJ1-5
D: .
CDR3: CASSSTRRGTAGTTGNQPQHF
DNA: TGTGCCAGCAGCTCCACCCGCCGCGGGACCGCGGGGACTACCGGCAATCAGCCCCAGCATTTT

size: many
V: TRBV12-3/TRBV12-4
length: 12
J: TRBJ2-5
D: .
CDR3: CASSSRQPHQYF
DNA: TGTGCCAGCAGTTCCCGACAGCCGCACCAGTACTTC

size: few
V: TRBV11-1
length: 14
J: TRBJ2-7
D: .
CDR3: CASSSSGVTYEQYF
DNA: TGTGCCAGCAGCTCCTCAGGGGTCACCTACGAGCAGTACTTC

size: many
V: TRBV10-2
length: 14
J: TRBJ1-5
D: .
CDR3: CASRGGRGDQPQHF
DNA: TGCGCCAGCCGGGGAGGAAGAGGGGATCAGCCCCAGCATTTT

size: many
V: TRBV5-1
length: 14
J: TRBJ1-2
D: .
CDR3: CASGPTDANYGYTF
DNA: TGCGCCAGCGGCCCGACAGACGCTAACTATGGCTACACCTTC

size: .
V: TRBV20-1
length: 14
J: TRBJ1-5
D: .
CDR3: CSARWGYSNQPQHF
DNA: TGCAGTGCTAGATGGGGATACAGCAATCAGCCCCAGCATTTT

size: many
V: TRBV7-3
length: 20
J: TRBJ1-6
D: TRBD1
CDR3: CASSLNPGQGALSYNSPLHF
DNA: TGTGCCAGCAGCTTAAACCCTGGACAGGGAGCCCTGTCCTATAATTCACCCCTCCACTTT

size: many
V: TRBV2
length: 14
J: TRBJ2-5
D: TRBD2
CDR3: CASKGIAGRGTQYF
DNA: TGTGCCAGCAAAGGAATAGCGGGTCGGGGGACCCAGTACTTC

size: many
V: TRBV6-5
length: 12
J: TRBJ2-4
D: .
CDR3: CAAGTPVNIQYF
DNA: TGTGCAGCCGGGACTCCAGTAAACATTCAGTACTTC

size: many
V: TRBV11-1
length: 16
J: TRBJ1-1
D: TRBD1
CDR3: CASSQHPGQGPWEAFF
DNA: TGTGCCAGCAGCCAACATCCGGGACAGGGGCCATGGGAAGCTTTCTTT

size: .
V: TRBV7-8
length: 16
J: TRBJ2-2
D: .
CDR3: CASSPTSRRDTGELFF
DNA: TGTGCCAGCAGCCCCACCAGCCGACGGGACACCGGGGAGCTGTTTTTT

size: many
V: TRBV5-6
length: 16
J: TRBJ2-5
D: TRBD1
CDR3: CASSPGPDRGPETQYF
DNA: TGTGCCAGCAGCCCGGGGCCGGACAGGGGGCCGGAGACCCAGTACTTC

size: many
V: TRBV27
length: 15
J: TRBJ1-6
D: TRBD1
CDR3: CASSLRTGRDSPLHF
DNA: TGTGCCAGCAGTTTACGGACAGGACGGGATTCACCCCTCCACTTT

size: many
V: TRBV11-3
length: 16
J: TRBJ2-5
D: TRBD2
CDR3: CASSPGLGPLQETQYF
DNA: TGTGCCAGCAGCCCGGGACTAGGCCCCTTGCAAGAGACCCAGTACTTC

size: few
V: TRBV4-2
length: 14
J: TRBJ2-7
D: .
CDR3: CASSQEGGHNEQYF
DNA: TGTGCCAGCAGCCAAGAGGGGGGGCACAACGAGCAGTACTTC

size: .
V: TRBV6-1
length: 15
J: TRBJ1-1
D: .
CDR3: CASSEVTVSLDEAFF
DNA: TGTGCCAGCAGTGAAGTTACAGTGAGCTTAGATGAAGCTTTCTTT

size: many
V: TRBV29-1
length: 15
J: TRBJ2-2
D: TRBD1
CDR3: CSPSPGTDNTGELFF
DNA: TGCAGCCCATCTCCCGGGACAGATAACACCGGGGAGCTGTTTTTT

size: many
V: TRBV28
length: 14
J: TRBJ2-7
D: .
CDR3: CATFPGGAVDEQYF
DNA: TGTGCCACCTTCCCTGGGGGGGCGGTGGACGAGCAGTACTTC

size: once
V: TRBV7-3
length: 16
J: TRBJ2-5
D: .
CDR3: CASSPTPRESQETQYF
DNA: TGTGCCAGCAGCCCAACCCCGCGCGAGTCGCAAGAGACCCAGTACTTC

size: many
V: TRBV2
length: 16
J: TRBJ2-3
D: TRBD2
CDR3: CASSETSGQFTDTQYF
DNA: TGTGCCAGCAGTGAGACTAGCGGGCAATTCACAGATACGCAGTATTTT

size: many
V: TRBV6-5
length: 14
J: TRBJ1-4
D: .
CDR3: CASSYGRTNEKLFF
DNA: TGTGCCAGCAGTTACGGGAGAACTAATGAAAAACTGTTTTTT

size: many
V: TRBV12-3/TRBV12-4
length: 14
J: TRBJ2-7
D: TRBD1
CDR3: CASSLGQGVSEQYF
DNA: TGTGCCAGCAGTTTAGGCCAGGGGGTATCCGAGCAGTACTTC

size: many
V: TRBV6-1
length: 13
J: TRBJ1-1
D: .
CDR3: CASSDSMNTEAFF
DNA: TGTGCCAGCAGTGACAGCATGAACACTGAAGCTTTCTTT

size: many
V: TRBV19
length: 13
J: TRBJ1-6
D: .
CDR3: CASGSSYNSPLHF
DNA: TGTGCCAGTGGAAGCTCCTATAATTCACCCCTCCACTTT

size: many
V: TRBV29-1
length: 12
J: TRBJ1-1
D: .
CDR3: CSAGHMNTEAFF
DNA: TGCAGCGCTGGTCATATGAACACTGAAGCTTTCTTT

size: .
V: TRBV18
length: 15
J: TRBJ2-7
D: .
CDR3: CASSPISGGTVEQYF
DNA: TGTGCCAGCTCACCCATCTCAGGGGGGACGGTCGAGCAGTACTTC

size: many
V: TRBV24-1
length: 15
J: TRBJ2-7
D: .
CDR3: CATSESSASSYEQYF
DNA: TGTGCCACCAGTGAGTCTAGCGCCTCCTCCTACGAGCAGTACTTC

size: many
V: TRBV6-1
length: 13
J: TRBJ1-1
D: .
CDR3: CAARGNVNTEAFF
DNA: TGTGCCGCGAGGGGGAACGTTAACACTGAAGCTTTCTTT

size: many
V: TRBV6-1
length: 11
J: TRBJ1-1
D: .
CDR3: CASSIGTEAFF
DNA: TGTGCCAGCTCCATAGGCACTGAAGCTTTCTTT

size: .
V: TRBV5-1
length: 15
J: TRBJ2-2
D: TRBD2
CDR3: CASTPGSGGAGELFF
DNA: TGCGCCAGCACCCCGGGTAGCGGGGGTGCCGGGGAGCTGTTTTTT

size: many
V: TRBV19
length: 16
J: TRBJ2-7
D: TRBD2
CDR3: CASSRWETSGVDEQYF
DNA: TGTGCCAGTAGCAGATGGGAGACTAGCGGGGTCGACGAGCAGTACTTC

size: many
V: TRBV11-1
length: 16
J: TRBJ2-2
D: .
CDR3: CASSLLSGPNTGELFF
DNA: TGTGCCAGCAGCTTATTGTCAGGGCCGAACACCGGGGAGCTGTTTTTT

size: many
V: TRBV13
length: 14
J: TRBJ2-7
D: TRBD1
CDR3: CASSNRDRSYEQYF
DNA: TGTGCCAGCAGCAACCGGGACAGATCCTACGAGCAGTACTTC